This is a list of T cell receptor beta chains from one sample in a study of blood T cell repertoires in COVID-19. The table came from immunoSEQ multiplex PCR; TCRdb's copy has only in-frame clones and leaves some out. In the table there are about 240,000 clones, about four fifths of which are singletons. Sequenced material: peripheral blood. The receptors shown here come from an elderly woman with COVID-19, enrolled during active disease. CDR3s include the opening cysteine and the closing phenylalanine or tryptophan. A D gene is named only where the DNA matches it firmly. Part of the rows lack a size; the others show once, few, many or a class for expanded clones.

j_call | clone_size | d_call | v_call | cdr3_nt | cdr3_aa
TRBJ2-1 | - | TRBD2 | TRBV6-1 | TGTGCCAGCAGTGAATGGCGGGAGGCAATCGATGAGCAGTTCTTC | CASSEWREAIDEQFF
TRBJ1-2 | - | TRBD1 | TRBV7-9 | TGTGCCAGCAGCTGGACAGGGGCTGGTGGCTACACCTTC | CASSWTGAGGYTF
TRBJ1-2 | - | - | TRBV21-1 | TGTGCCAGCAGCAAGGTTGTTCTAGGAAGCGACTATGGCTACACCTTC | CASSKVVLGSDYGYTF
TRBJ2-7 | - | TRBD1 | TRBV5-1 | TGCGCCAGCAGCTTCGGGACAGGGTCCTACGAGCAGTACTTC | CASSFGTGSYEQYF
TRBJ2-1 | - | - | TRBV7-8 | TGTGCCAGCAGCCCTTCGGCAGGGGAGTACAATGAGCAGTTCTTC | CASSPSAGEYNEQFF
TRBJ1-1 | - | TRBD1 | TRBV7-8 | TGTGCCAGCAGCCAAGACAGGGGGGGAACTGAAGCTTTCTTT | CASSQDRGGTEAFF
TRBJ1-1 | - | - | TRBV18 | TGTGCCAGCTCACCACTAACAGGCGGGGCCACTGAAGCTTTCTTT | CASSPLTGGATEAFF
TRBJ1-1 | - | - | TRBV6-2/TRBV6-3 | TGTGCCAGCAGTTCCCAGGGGTCGAACACTGAAGCTTTCTTT | CASSSQGSNTEAFF
TRBJ1-2 | - | - | TRBV5-4 | TGTGCCAGCAGCTTCGGTCAGGGAAACGGCTATGGCTACACCTTC | CASSFGQGNGYGYTF
TRBJ1-4 | few | - | TRBV4-3 | TGCGCCAGCAGCCAAGATCCCCAGGGGAGAGAAAAACTGTTTTTT | CASSQDPQGREKLFF
TRBJ1-3 | - | - | TRBV6-1 | TGTGCCAGCAGTGAACGGCAGGGGTTTGGAAACACCATATATTTT | CASSERQGFGNTIYF
TRBJ2-3 | - | TRBD2 | TRBV2 | TGTGCCAGCATTGGGACTAGCGGGAGTTCTACGCAGTATTTT | CASIGTSGSSTQYF
TRBJ2-3 | - | - | TRBV18 | TGTGCCAGCCTGGCCCTTGATTACGGCACAGATACGCAGTATTTT | CASLALDYGTDTQYF
TRBJ1-5 | - | TRBD1 | TRBV28 | TGTGCCAGCACTTCCGGTGGGACAGGCAATCAGCCCCAGCATTTT | CASTSGGTGNQPQHF
TRBJ2-4 | - | - | TRBV3-1/TRBV3-2 | TGTGCCAGCAGCCAAGGAATACTAGCCAAAAACATTCAGTACTTC | CASSQGILAKNIQYF
TRBJ1-1 | - | - | TRBV5-1 | TGCGCCAGCAGCTCCAGGGTTGGGAACACTGAAGCTTTCTTT | CASSSRVGNTEAFF
TRBJ2-3 | - | - | TRBV24-1 | TGTGCCACCAGTGATCAGGGATATAGCACAGATACGCAGTATTTT | CATSDQGYSTDTQYF
TRBJ2-5 | - | TRBD2 | TRBV5-6 | TGTGCCAGCACCGAGGGAGGGACGGGTCAAGAGACCCAGTACTTC | CASTEGGTGQETQYF
TRBJ1-1 | - | - | TRBV29-1 | TGCAGCGTTGAAGTAGGCAGGCGGGGGGCTGAAGCTTTCTTT | CSVEVGRRGAEAFF
TRBJ2-6 | - | TRBD1 | TRBV10-3 | TGTGCCATCAGTGGAGGGACAGGGGGCCGCGGGGCCAACGTCCTGACTTTC | CAISGGTGGRGANVLTF
TRBJ2-2 | - | TRBD1 | TRBV18 | TGTGCCAGCTCACCACCGGGACAGGCTGGCGGGGAGCTGTTTTTT | CASSPPGQAGGELFF
TRBJ1-1 | - | - | TRBV6-2/TRBV6-3 | TGTGCCAGCAGTAAAGGAGCAGGGGTGGATCCTGAAGCTTTCTTT | CASSKGAGVDPEAFF
TRBJ2-7 | - | TRBD2 | TRBV5-1 | TGCGCCAGCAGCCCAAGCGGGGGGGCCTACGAGCAGTACTTC | CASSPSGGAYEQYF
TRBJ1-4 | - | TRBD1 | TRBV15 | TGTGCCACCAGCAGAGCTGGGACAGGGGATGAAAAACTGTTTTTT | CATSRAGTGDEKLFF
TRBJ1-6 | - | - | TRBV5-6 | TGTGCCAGCAGCCTCCTAGGACAGCATAATTCACCCCTCCACTTT | CASSLLGQHNSPLHF
TRBJ2-4 | - | TRBD1 | TRBV15 | TGTGCCACCAGCAAGGACAGGGGCAAAAACATTCAGTACTTC | CATSKDRGKNIQYF
TRBJ2-1 | - | - | TRBV7-2 | TGTGCCAGCAGCCAGGGCACGGTTGGCGTGCAGTTCTTC | CASSQGTVGVQFF
TRBJ2-4 | - | TRBD2 | TRBV3-1/TRBV3-2 | TGTGCCAGCAGCCGGTTGGGACTAGGAAACATTCAGTACTTC | CASSRLGLGNIQYF
TRBJ2-1 | - | - | TRBV28 | TGTGCCAGCAGTGCCCTATACAATGAGCAGTTCTTC | CASSALYNEQFF
TRBJ1-6 | - | - | TRBV3-1/TRBV3-2 | TGTGCCAGCAGCCAAGACCTTATCACAGGGCGCAATTCACCCCTCCACTTT | CASSQDLITGRNSPLHF
TRBJ2-7 | - | TRBD2 | TRBV3-1/TRBV3-2 | TGTGCCAGCAGCCAAGGGTCAGCGGGGGGGCCCTACGAGCAGTACTTC | CASSQGSAGGPYEQYF
TRBJ1-1 | - | - | TRBV28 | TGTGCCAGCAGTTATCCCGGGACATTTGAAGCTTTCTTT | CASSYPGTFEAFF
TRBJ1-1 | - | - | TRBV7-9 | TGTGCCAGCAGCGGACAGTTAGAAGCTTTCTTT | CASSGQLEAFF
TRBJ2-3 | - | - | TRBV25-1 | TGTGCCAGCAGTGAATCGGTCAGCACAGATACGCAGTATTTT | CASSESVSTDTQYF
TRBJ2-1 | - | - | TRBV12-2 | TGTGCAAGTCGCCGTATCTCCCCGGGAAACCCAAAGAAAGACAATGAGCAGTTCTTC | CASRRISPGNPKKDNEQFF
TRBJ1-2 | once | - | TRBV12-5 | TGTGCTAGTGGAACAGGTTATGGCTACACCTTC | CASGTGYGYTF
TRBJ2-5 | few | - | TRBV3-1/TRBV3-2 | TGTGCCAGCAGCGAGGCCTCTCGTGGGGAGACCCAGTACTTC | CASSEASRGETQYF
TRBJ1-1 | - | TRBD1 | TRBV10-1 | TGCGCCAGCAGGAGGACAGGGAACACTGAAGCTTTCTTT | CASRRTGNTEAFF
TRBJ1-5 | - | TRBD1 | TRBV6-2/TRBV6-3 | TGTGCCAGCAGTCTCGCACAGGGGGCCCGTACTAATCAGCCCCAGCATTTT | CASSLAQGARTNQPQHF
TRBJ2-2 | - | - | TRBV7-2 | TGTGCCAGCAGCTTAAGCCTCGCGAACACCGGGGAGCTGTTTTTT | CASSLSLANTGELFF
TRBJ1-2 | - | TRBD1 | TRBV18 | TGTGCCAGCTCACCGCGGACAGGGCTAGACTATGGCTACACCTTC | CASSPRTGLDYGYTF
TRBJ1-3 | - | TRBD1 | TRBV6-5 | TGTGCCAGCGGCGGGACAGACTCTGGAAACACCATATATTTT | CASGGTDSGNTIYF
TRBJ1-2 | - | - | TRBV18 | TGTGCCAGCTCACCTGGAGAATCTATGGGCTACACCTTC | CASSPGESMGYTF
TRBJ2-7 | - | - | TRBV10-3 | TGTGCCATCAGTGAGTGGGTTACACAGGAGCCCTACTTC | CAISEWVTQEPYF
TRBJ2-7 | - | - | TRBV12-3/TRBV12-4 | TGTGCCAGCAGTTTAGACAGCGGCGAGCAGTACTTC | CASSLDSGEQYF
TRBJ1-1 | - | - | TRBV12-3/TRBV12-4 | TGTGCCAGCAGTTTCTATTCTAGCACTGAAGCTTTCTTT | CASSFYSSTEAFF
TRBJ2-2 | - | TRBD1 | TRBV6-1 | TGTGCCGTGACAGGGCGGACCACCGGGGAGCTGTTTTTT | CAVTGRTTGELFF
TRBJ2-1 | - | - | TRBV7-2 | TGTGCCAGCAGTACCGGAGGTGGGAATGAGCAGTTCTTC | CASSTGGGNEQFF
TRBJ2-3 | - | TRBD2 | TRBV24-1 | TGTGCCACCAGTGAGCGGGGGGGGAACACAGATACGCAGTATTTT | CATSERGGNTDTQYF
TRBJ2-4 | - | - | TRBV30 | TGTGCCTGGGGACGGGCCAAAAACATTCAGTACTTC | CAWGRAKNIQYF
TRBJ1-5 | - | - | TRBV19 | TGTGCCAGTACCCTCGGACAGTCACTTAGCAATCAGCCCCAGCATTTT | CASTLGQSLSNQPQHF
TRBJ2-4 | - | TRBD2 | TRBV4-2 | TGTGCCAGCAGCCAAGATCTAGCGGGAGGCACGGGGAACATTCAGTACTTC | CASSQDLAGGTGNIQYF
TRBJ1-2 | - | - | TRBV5-1 | TGCGCCAGCAGCCCCGGTGGGGGGTTAGTGACAGATGGCTACACCTTC | CASSPGGGLVTDGYTF
TRBJ1-2 | - | - | TRBV5-6 | TGTGCCAGCAGCCCAAACAGGGTACTCTATGGCTACACCTTC | CASSPNRVLYGYTF
TRBJ2-1 | - | - | TRBV18 | TGTGCCAGCTCACCCCCGTTGAGAGCGGCAACCAATGAGCAGTTCTTC | CASSPPLRAATNEQFF
TRBJ2-5 | - | - | TRBV5-4 | TGTGCCAGCAGCTTGGGAGGCAGCAACCAAGAGACCCAGTACTTC | CASSLGGSNQETQYF
TRBJ2-1 | - | - | TRBV18 | TGTGCCAGCTCACGATATACTAGCAACAATGAGCAGTTCTTC | CASSRYTSNNEQFF